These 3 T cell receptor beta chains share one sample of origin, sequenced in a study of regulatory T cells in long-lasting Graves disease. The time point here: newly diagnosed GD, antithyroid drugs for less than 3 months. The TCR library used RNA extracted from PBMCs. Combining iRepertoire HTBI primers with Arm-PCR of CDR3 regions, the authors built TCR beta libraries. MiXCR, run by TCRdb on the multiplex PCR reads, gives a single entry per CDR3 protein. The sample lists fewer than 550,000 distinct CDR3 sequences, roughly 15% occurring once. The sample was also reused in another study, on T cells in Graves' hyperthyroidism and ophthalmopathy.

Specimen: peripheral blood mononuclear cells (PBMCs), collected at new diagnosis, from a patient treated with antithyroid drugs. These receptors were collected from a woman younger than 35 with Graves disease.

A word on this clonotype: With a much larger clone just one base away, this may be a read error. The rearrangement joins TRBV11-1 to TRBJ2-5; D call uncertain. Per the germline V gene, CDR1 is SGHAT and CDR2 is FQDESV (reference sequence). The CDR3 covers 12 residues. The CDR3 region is CASSFHQEPQYF. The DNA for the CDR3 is TGTGCCAGCAGCTTCCACCAAGAGCCCCAGTACTTC.

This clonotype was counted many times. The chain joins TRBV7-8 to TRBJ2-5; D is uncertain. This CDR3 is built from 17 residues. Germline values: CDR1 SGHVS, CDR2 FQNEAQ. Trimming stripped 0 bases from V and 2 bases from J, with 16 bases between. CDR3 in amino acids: CASSLASGAYPQETQYF. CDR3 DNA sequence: TGTGCCAGCAGCTTAGCCTCAGGAGCTTATCCGCAAGAGACCCAGTACTTC.

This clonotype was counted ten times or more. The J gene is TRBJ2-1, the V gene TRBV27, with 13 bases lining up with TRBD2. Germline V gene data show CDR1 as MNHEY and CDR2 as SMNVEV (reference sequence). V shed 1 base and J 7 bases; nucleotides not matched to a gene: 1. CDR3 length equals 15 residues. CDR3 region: CASSLLLAGGNEQFF. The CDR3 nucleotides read TGTGCCAGCAGTTTATTACTAGCGGGAGGGAATGAGCAGTTCTTC.